This T cell receptor beta chain emerged from a study of regulatory T cells in long-lasting Graves disease. CDR3 length: 15 residues. V lost 1 base and J 4 bases, leaving 13 bases between the germline ends. Germline CDR1 MGHRA, CDR2 YSYEKL. Sample time point: newly diagnosed GD, antithyroid drugs for less than 3 months. TCR sequences were obtained from RNA taken from PBMCs. To make TCR beta libraries, researchers used iRepertoire HTBI primers and Arm-PCR of CDR3 regions. TCRdb recomputed calls from the multiplex PCR reads with MiXCR, one row per CDR3 protein. In the table there are approximately 300,000 distinct CDR3 sequences, 15% to 20% of which are singletons.

The chain carries TRBV4-1 and TRBJ1-2, with unresolved D. The sequencing here drew on peripheral blood mononuclear cells (PBMCs), taken at new diagnosis, from a patient treated with antithyroid drugs. The receptor comes from a female donor with Graves disease. DNA for the CDR3: TGCGCCAGCAGCCAAGGTTTGGGATTAGTCTATGGCTACACCTTC. It yields the protein CASSQGLGLVYGYTF.